One and the same sample provided the 13 T cell receptor beta chains below, sequenced in a study of T cell responses to AZD1222 COVID-19 vaccine. The protocol was immunoSEQ multiplex PCR, while the TCRdb copy is restricted to in-frame clones and leaves out a portion. The table lists some 140,000 clones, roughly 87% of them singletons. The sample here was peripheral blood, taken 28 days after the second AZD1222 dose. These TCRs come from an adult who received the AZD1222 COVID-19 vaccine.

The chain recombines TRBV21-1 with TRBJ1-1. TRBV21-1 is assigned pseudogene status. The CDR3 spans 13 residues. CDR3 sequence: CASSKGKLTEAFF. The CDR3 DNA reads as TGTGCCAGCAGCAAAGGCAAGCTCACTGAAGCTTTCTTT.

The V gene is TRBV6-5, the J gene TRBJ1-5, with unresolved D. V lost 7 bases and J lost 0, with 13 bases in between. Germline CDR1 and CDR2: MNHEY and SVGAGI. This CDR3 comprises 15 residues. The CDR3: CASNEPGRSNQPQHF. The CDR3 bases are TGTGCCAGCAACGAGCCAGGACGTAGCAATCAGCCCCAGCATTTT.

This chain joins TRBV7-6 and TRBJ2-2, with a tentative D call TRBD2 (5 bases). Germline CDR1 SGHVS, CDR2 FNYEAQ. This CDR3 comprises 15 residues. Trimming took off 7 bases at V and 3 bases at J, with 15 bases between the two ends. CDR3 nucleotide sequence: TGTGCCAGCACCCTGGGCGGAGGCTACACCGGGGAGCTGTTTTTT. Residues: CASTLGGGYTGELFF. Supplemented by reference TRBV7-6 and TRBJ2-2, the full variable domain reads GAGVSQSPRYKVTKRGQDVALRCDPISGHVSLYWYRQALGQGPEFLTYFNYEAQQDKSGLPNDRFSAERPEGSISTLTIQRTEQRDSAMYRCASTLGGGYTGELFFGEGSRLTVL.

The rearrangement links TRBV19 to TRBJ1-1; D is perhaps TRBD1 (6 bases). The ends were cut back, 4 bases at V and 3 bases at J, with 9 bases in the middle. This CDR3 has 13 amino acids. The germline V gene encodes CDR1 LNHDA and CDR2 SQIVND (reference sequence). For the CDR3, the DNA is TGTGCCAGTAGTAAGGGGGTGGACACTGAAGCTTTCTTT. Translation gives CASSKGVDTEAFF.

The rearrangement uses TRBV4-2 and TRBJ1-2; D gene ambiguous. The CDR3 loop spans 13 amino acids. Germline V gene data show CDR1 as LGHNA and CDR2 as YNFKEQ. The V gene lost 0 bases and the J gene lost 1 base, with 3 bases spanning the gap. CDR3 residues: CASSQEFNYGYTF. The CDR3 bases are TGTGCCAGCAGCCAAGAGTTTAACTATGGCTACACCTTC.

The CDR3 nucleotides read TGTGCCAGCAGTTACGGGCGGGAGGGACTTTACAATGAGCAGTTCTTC. It translates to CASSYGREGLYNEQFF. The V and J genes are TRBV6-5 and TRBJ2-1; 9 nucleotides agree with TRBD2. CDR3 length: 16 residues. Trimming at V came to 2 bases and at J to 4 bases, leaving 6 bases not matched to a gene. CDR1 is MNHEY and CDR2 is SVGAGI in the germline V gene.

V and J are TRBV19 and TRBJ1-2, with 7 bases lining up with TRBD1. J gave up 1 base and V 5 bases, and 4 bases lay outside the gene matches. Per the germline V gene, CDR1 is LNHDA and CDR2 is SQIVND (reference sequence). This CDR3 contains 14 residues. CDR3 protein: CASSPHRGNYGYTF. CDR3 bases: TGTGCCAGTAGTCCCCACAGGGGTAACTATGGCTACACCTTC.

The V call is TRBV2, the J call TRBJ1-1; TRBD1 is a possible D gene (5 bases). The V gene lost 8 bases and the J gene lost 4 bases, with 17 bases spanning the gap. The germline V gene has CDR1 SNHLY and CDR2 FYNNEI. The CDR3 runs 14 residues. In DNA form, the CDR3 reads TGTGCCAGCCGCAGGGACGGACTGGGCACTGAAGCTTTCTTT. Translated: CASRRDGLGTEAFF.

The CDR3 region is CASSLRTGSTEAFF. The CDR3 DNA follows: TGTGCCAGCAGCTTAAGGACAGGGAGCACTGAAGCTTTCTTT. The chain couples TRBV7-2 to TRBJ1-1, with TRBD1 identical over 8 bases. CDR3 length: 14 residues. Germline V gene data show CDR1 as SGHTA and CDR2 as FQGNSA. The ends lost 2 bases at V and 4 bases at J; junction bases unmatched: 3.

This chain links TRBV7-9 with TRBJ1-3, with D possibly matching TRBD1 (5 bases). The germline CDR1 and CDR2 sequences are SEHNR and FQNEAQ (reference sequence). The CDR3 has 15 residues. V was pared by 3 bases and J by 4 bases, with 13 bases between. The CDR3 sequence: CASSLGQDQGNTIYF. CDR3 nucleotide sequence: TGTGCCAGCAGCTTGGGGCAGGACCAGGGAAACACCATATATTTT.

The V and J genes are TRBV9 and TRBJ2-7; 9 bases match TRBD1. Germline CDR1 is SGDLS and CDR2 is YYNGEE. Trimming at V came to 4 bases and at J to 1 base, leaving 9 bases not matched to a gene. This CDR3 spans 16 amino acids. CDR3 loop: CASSKRGDRASYEQYF. The CDR3, as DNA: TGTGCCAGCAGCAAGAGGGGGGACAGGGCGTCCTACGAGCAGTACTTC.

This clone was detected once. The V call is TRBV5-1, the J call TRBJ1-1; D remains unclear. CDR1 is SGHRS, CDR2 YFSETQ, per germline. V dropped 1 base and J dropped 1 base, with 5 bases sitting between them. The CDR3 loop spans 13 amino acids. The CDR3 DNA follows: TGCGCCAGCAGCTTGCGGGCGAACACTGAAGCTTTCTTT. Its protein product is CASSLRANTEAFF.

The chain has TRBV5-1 and TRBJ1-2; 8 bases are shared with TRBD1. The V gene end was trimmed by 0 bases and the J gene end by 0 bases; junction bases not matched to a gene: 4. The length of the CDR3 is 16 residues. Germline assignment: CDR1 SGHRS and CDR2 YFSETQ. This CDR3 reads CASSLGDRPTNYGYTF. The CDR3 DNA reads as TGCGCCAGCAGCTTGGGGGACAGGCCCACTAACTATGGCTACACCTTC.